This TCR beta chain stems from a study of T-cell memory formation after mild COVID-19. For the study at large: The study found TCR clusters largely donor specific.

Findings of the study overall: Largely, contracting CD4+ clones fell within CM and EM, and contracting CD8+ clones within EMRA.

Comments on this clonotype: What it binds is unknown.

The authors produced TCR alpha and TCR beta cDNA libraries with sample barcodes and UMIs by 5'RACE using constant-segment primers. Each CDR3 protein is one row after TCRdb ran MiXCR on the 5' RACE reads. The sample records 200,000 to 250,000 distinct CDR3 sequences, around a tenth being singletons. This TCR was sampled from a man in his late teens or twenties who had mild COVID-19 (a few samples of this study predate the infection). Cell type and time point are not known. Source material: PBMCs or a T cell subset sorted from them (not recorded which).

The CDR3 sequence is CASSSKSRESPLHF. CDR3 DNA sequence: TGCGCCAGCAGTTCCAAGTCCAGGGAATCACCCCTCCACTTT. The rearrangement joins TRBV5-1 to TRBJ1-6, with D tentatively TRBD1 (5 bases). This CDR3 is built from 14 residues. Looked up from germline, CDR1 is SGHRS and CDR2 is YFSETQ. Deletions cut 5 bases from V and 10 bases from J, with 16 bases between.